This TCR beta chain was retrieved from a study of shared clonotypes between healthy human individuals. Study-level results: Donors were few, which limited the genetic and exposure-history diversity represented.

Comments on this clone: Its antigen is still unknown.

Healthy and HIV-negative, the adult donors had no recent acute infections or vaccinations. This table comes from immunoSEQ multiplex PCR, and its TCRdb copy is limited to in-frame clones, with some not included. This table holds some 2.1 million clones, over 85% found once. The CDR3 length is 19 residues. Sequencing was carried out using naive CD4+ T cells sorted from blood. Described subset: CD45RA+ positively selected. This rearrangement joins TRBV21-1 to TRBJ2-1; the table's D call of TRBD2 was not tested on the DNA. TRBV21-1 is listed as a pseudogene. This TCR derives from a man between 18 and 29 years old in good health. CDR3 sequence reads: CASSYRDTWPGLVCNEQFF. CDR3 bases: TGTGCCAGCAGCTACCGGGACACCTGGCCGGGACTAGTATGCAATGAGCAGTTCTTC.